There are many counts of the clone carrying this TCR beta chain. Its antigen is still unknown. It was through 5'RACE template switching that TCR cDNA was made, with a universal primer site and UMIs added. TCRdb processed the 5' RACE reads anew with MiXCR; each CDR3 protein has one entry. Among some 130,000 distinct CDR3 sequences listed, 5% to 7.5% were seen once. This sample is part of a study of T cells after yellow fever vaccination. Study-level points and caveats: CD4 and CD8 compartments shared a small share of clonotypes, likely from convergent recombination. Clones that expanded after primary vaccination mostly reappeared after the booster (roughly 96% CD4, 75% to 90% CD8).

Trimming took off 5 bases at V and 2 bases at J, with 10 bases between the two ends. Germline V gene lookup returns CDR1 SGHRS and CDR2 YFSETQ. The CDR3 is 13 amino acids. Material: CD4+ T cells sorted from PBMCs, obtained 10 days after the yellow fever booster vaccination. This sequence joins TRBV5-1 and TRBJ2-5; unclear D gene. The receptor was derived from a young man who received the YFV17D yellow fever vaccine. This CDR3 reads CASSRATQETQYF. In DNA form, the CDR3 reads TGCGCCAGCAGTCGGGCAACACAAGAGACCCAGTACTTC.